This T cell receptor beta chain comes out of a study of cytomegalovirus exposure and HLA in healthy donors (dated by TCRdb to 2017 to 2019). About the study as a whole: An earlier analysis of several hundred of the donors reported 276 Gb of sequence data and 117 million unique TCR beta sequences obtained from about 170 million T cells. An early release that covered some 640 HLA-typed donors contained about 300 gigabases of sequencing data and tens of millions of unique TCR sequences. Among the roughly 400 genotyped donors, 81% belonged to the genetic ancestry cluster associated with self-reported Caucasian donors. The study was designed to test whether signatures of past pathogen exposure could be identified by cataloging public T cell receptors. The study profiled the T cell repertoires of more than 500 subjects by immunosequencing and related them to cytomegalovirus serostatus. In addition to the first cohort of about 650 subjects, a separate validation cohort of approximately 130 different subjects was used. High-throughput TCR immunosequencing, statistical association of individual TCRs with disease status, and machine learning were combined to predict cytomegalovirus infection status. To study patterns of TCR occurrence, a later analysis re-analyzed previously published TCR beta repertoires from 500 to 850 donors and added high-resolution HLA genotyping. The later analysis used no new phenotypic data to find candidate immune exposures, relying instead on TCR beta sequences and their occurrence across donors. To decide whether each TCR beta V gene segment behaved as functional or pseudogenic, an earlier analysis of several hundred of the donors relied on high-throughput TCR beta sequencing. Alongside the repertoire data, information on donor age, sex, ethnicity and CMV serostatus was compiled. In a later genetic analysis, genome-wide SNP genotypes for about three fifths of the roughly 670 donors were used, and that subset was treated as a discovery cohort. All discovery cohort repertoires had been generated on a single sequencing platform. HLA typing covered class I and class II loci at four-digit resolution. The number of typed donors differed by locus: roughly 629-640 for A, B, C, DRB1 and DQB1; some 500 for DQA1; around 580 for DPA1; and around 470 for DPB1. Roughly five DR-DQ haplotypes were handled as single units for association and clustering because linkage in the cohort was strong. On average, about 240,000 unique TCR beta nucleotide sequences were sequenced per donor among about 400 genotyped donors of the cohort, with roughly 20% of those sequences being non-productive.

The cohort comprised fewer than 750 healthy bone marrow donors. Cohort members were all nominally healthy when sampled, although unrecorded immune exposures were likely present. The donor was CMV seropositive and was included in the group of 250 to 350 seropositive cohort members. A peripheral blood sample was collected from each donor, and TCR beta sequencing was performed on peripheral blood mononuclear cells. Genomic DNA extraction from the blood cell samples was performed with the Qiagen DNeasy Blood Extraction Kit. Details on this clone: Its cognate antigen has yet to be identified. No much larger clonotype is one base removed from it; base qualities were not supplied.

General conclusions and limits of the study: In an earlier analysis of 587 of the donors, most TCR beta V segments appeared in productive rearrangements about 87% or about 30% of the time, broadly matching IMGT annotations. A later analysis reported that several top co-occurrence clusters appeared linked to parvovirus B19, influenza, CMV and Epstein-Barr virus. A later analysis found that most CMV-associated TCR beta chains appeared HLA-restricted, with HLA associations seemingly driven largely by CMV exposure. Compared with equally common non-associated chains, HLA-associated TCR beta chains in a later analysis were more clonally expanded and had lower generation probabilities. A further reported finding was that TCR beta sequences accurately predicted the HLA-A and HLA-B alleles for most subjects in the first cohort. Only TCR beta chains were sequenced in this cohort, and the absence of alpha or paired-chain data limited detectable features. Sequencing depth was assumed to be roughly uniform across donors in the presence/absence analyses, though that assumption may not hold. The study gave a list of more than 150 TCR beta chains associated with cytomegalovirus. The authors suggested that the approach could potentially be generalized to other disease states and immunological phenotypes. Because the 87-base-pair reads could not distinguish some IMGT-functional V segments, including TRBV6-2 and TRBV6-3, those segments were excluded. In a later genetic analysis, fewer N-insertions in productive TCRs were reported among donors in an Asian-associated ancestry cluster than the roughly 640-donor mean. Correlated functional status among segregating V segments might reflect linkage disequilibrium, but an unknown experimental factor could not be ruled out. An association between a missense DCLRE1C variant and V-gene and J-gene trimming of TCR beta chains was found in a later genetic analysis and replicated in an independent cohort. When HLA alleles, especially DR and DQ, strongly co-occurred, attributing TCR associations to individual alleles was difficult. A few of the identified cytomegalovirus-associated TCR beta chains were confirmed in vitro to be specific for cytomegalovirus antigens. Some 16 rarely observed V segments, including chromosome 9 orphons, were excluded from the earlier analysis of about 610 of the donors because counts were too low. In a later analysis, TCR association rates were found to vary across HLA loci, with the most associated TCRs seen for DRB1 alleles and the fewest for HLA-C alleles. The only immune exposure information available for the cohort was CMV serostatus. Because HLA typing was unavailable for some donors at each locus, only the typed subset was used in association tests. Most TCR sequences were observed very rarely across donors, whereas some public TCRs were present in many individuals. At a false discovery rate of 0.05, a later analysis linked approximately 18,000 TCR beta sequences to specific HLA alleles. The classifier was reported to diagnose cytomegalovirus status with high specificity and sensitivity in both the original cohort and the validation cohort. A cluster of highly shared sequence variants was judged likely to be a technical artifact of the sequencing pipeline.

Libraries were prepared through the immunoSEQ multiplex PCR assay. For the multiplex PCR, a mixture combining 60 forward primers for TCR Vbeta segments and 13 reverse primers for TCR Jbeta segments was used. A multiplex PCR assay on genomic DNA amplified the CDR3 region of rearranged TCR beta genes. The Illumina HiSeq System was used to sequence the amplified TCR beta libraries as 87-base-pair reads. For the original study's pipeline: A later analysis tallied 80 million to 95 million unique TCR beta chains across the 700 or so repertoires, and approximately 9.9 million of those chains were shared by two or more donors. A nearest-neighbor algorithm error-corrected the raw reads and collapsed the reads into unique sequences, merging closely related sequences to remove PCR and sequencing errors. Alignment of CDR3 sequences to IMGT reference sequences was used to assign V, D and J gene segments. Each retained sequence needed at least a six-nucleotide match to both a V gene segment and a J gene segment. Rearrangements were called productive when the CDR3 lacked stop codons and stayed in frame with V and J; all others were non-productive. Following IMGT convention, CDR3 was defined as the stretch from the second conserved V-encoded cysteine to the conserved J-encoded phenylalanine. The earlier analysis of fewer than 700 of the donors excluded sequences that lacked an unambiguous match to a single V gene segment. An earlier analysis of 587 of the donors classified V segments as functional when productive rearrangements were above 56.7% and as segregating when the standard deviation between donors was above 5%. A statistical classification framework was developed to diagnose cytomegalovirus status using the catalog of TCR beta chain sequences. In a later analysis, TCR nucleotide sequences were compared against IMGT/GENE-DB human TR gene sequences so that V and J genes could be assigned. A later analysis assigned CDR3 sequences and most-parsimonious VDJ recombination scenarios with the TCRdist pipeline. A later analysis defined each TCR beta chain by its CDR3 amino acid sequence plus V-gene family, and excluded reads lacking a unique V-gene family. A later analysis removed 450 to 600 highly shared, low-generation-probability nucleotide sequences to deal with suspected cross-contamination and a sequencing artifact. In a later analysis, a clonal expansion index for each public chain was calculated from normalized within-repertoire ranks of inferred template counts. In a later analysis, generation probabilities were computed using a VDJ recombination model fitted to out-of-frame rearrangements, and the results were checked against IGoR. In a later analysis, hypergeometric tests were used to score TCR-TCR, TCR-HLA and TCR-CMV co-occurrence, with a repertoire-size bias correction applied to TCR pairs. To estimate false discovery rates, a later analysis permuted the HLA or CMV assignments 20 times. A later analysis grouped co-occurring TCRs with DBSCAN, adding TCRdist sequence similarity when clustering within HLA-allele-positive subsets. Repertoires with fewer than 30,000 or more than 120,000 public chains, plus five repertoires with anomalous nucleotide sharing, were excluded from co-occurrence clustering. The source is immuneACCESS, and TCRdb retained only in-frame sequences with V and J called. Part of the clones is not carried over; for the studies checked, unresolved V genes explain less than half of this, and the remainder is unexplained. The DNA was the basis for D and trimming; V, J and clone size are from that table. The sample data list approximately 130,000 clones, and roughly 9% of these were observed just once. The ten largest clonotypes hold 5% to 6.5% of the sample.

Taken from cysteine to phenylalanine, the CDR3 has 15 residues. Only the CDR3 DNA is retained, 45 bases long and in frame from the first base. Between the V and J ends, shortened by 2 bases and 4 bases respectively, the junction contains 13 bases. CDR1 SGHKS and CDR2 YYEKEE were looked up in the germline V gene (reference sequence). The sequence joins TRBV5-5 to TRBJ1-5, with an unclear D gene assignment. Sequences were obtained from PBMCs. The TCR sequence derives from a woman in her 40s in good health and CMV-seropositive. The base sequence is TGTGCCAGCAGCTTCAGCGGGGAGGTGAATCAGCCCCAGCATTTT. Its product reads: CASSFSGEVNQPQHF.